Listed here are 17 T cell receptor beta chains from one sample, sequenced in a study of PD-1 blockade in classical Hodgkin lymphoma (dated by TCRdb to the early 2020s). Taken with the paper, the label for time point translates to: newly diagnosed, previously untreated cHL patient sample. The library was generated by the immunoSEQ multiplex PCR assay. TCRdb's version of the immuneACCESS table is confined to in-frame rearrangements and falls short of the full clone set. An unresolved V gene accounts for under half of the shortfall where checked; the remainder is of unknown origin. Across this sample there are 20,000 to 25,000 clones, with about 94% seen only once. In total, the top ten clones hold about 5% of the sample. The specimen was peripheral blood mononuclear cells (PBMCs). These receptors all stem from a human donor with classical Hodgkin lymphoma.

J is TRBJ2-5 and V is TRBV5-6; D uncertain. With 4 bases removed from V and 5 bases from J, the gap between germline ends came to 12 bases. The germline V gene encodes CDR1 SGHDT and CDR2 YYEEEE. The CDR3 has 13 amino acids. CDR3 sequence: CASSLTGRETQYF. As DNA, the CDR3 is TGTGCCAGCAGCCTGACTGGAAGGGAGACCCAGTACTTC.

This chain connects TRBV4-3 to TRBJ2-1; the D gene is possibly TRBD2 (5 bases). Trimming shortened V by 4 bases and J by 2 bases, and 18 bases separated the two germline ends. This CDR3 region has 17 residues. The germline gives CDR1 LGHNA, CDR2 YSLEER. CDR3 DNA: TGCGCCAGCAGCCTCCAAGGTCGGGGTTCGGCCTACAATGAGCAGTTCTTC. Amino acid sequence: CASSLQGRGSAYNEQFF.

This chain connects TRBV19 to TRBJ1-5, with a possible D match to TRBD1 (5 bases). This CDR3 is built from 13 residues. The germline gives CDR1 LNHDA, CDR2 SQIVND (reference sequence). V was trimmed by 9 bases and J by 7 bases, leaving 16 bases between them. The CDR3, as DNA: TGTGCCAGCCGCGGGGACTGGCAGCAGCCCCAGCATTTT. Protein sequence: CASRGDWQQPQHF.

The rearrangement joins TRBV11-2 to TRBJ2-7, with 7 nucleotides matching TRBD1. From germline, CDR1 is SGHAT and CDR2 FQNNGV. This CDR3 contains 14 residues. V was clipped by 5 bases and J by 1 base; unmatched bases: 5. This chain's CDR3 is CASSPTGISYEQYF. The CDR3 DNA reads TGTGCCAGCAGCCCGACAGGGATTTCCTACGAGCAGTACTTC.

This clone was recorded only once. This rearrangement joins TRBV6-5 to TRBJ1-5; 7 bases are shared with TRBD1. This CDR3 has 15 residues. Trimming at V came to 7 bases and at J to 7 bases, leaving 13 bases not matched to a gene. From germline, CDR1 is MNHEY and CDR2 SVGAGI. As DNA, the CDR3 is TGTGCCAGCACCCTCCGGCACAGGGGCGGGCAGCCCCAGCATTTT. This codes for CASTLRHRGGQPQHF.

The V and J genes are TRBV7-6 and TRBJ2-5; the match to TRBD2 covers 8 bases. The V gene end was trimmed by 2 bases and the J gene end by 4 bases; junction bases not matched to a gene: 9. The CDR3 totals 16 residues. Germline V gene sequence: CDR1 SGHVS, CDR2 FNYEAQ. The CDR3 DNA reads TGTGCCAGCAGCTTACACGGGGGGGCATCAGGAGAGACCCAGTACTTC. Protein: CASSLHGGASGETQYF.

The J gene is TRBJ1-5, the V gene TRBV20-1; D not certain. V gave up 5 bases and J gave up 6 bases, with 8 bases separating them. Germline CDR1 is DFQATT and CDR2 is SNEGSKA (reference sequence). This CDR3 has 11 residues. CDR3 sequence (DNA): TGCAGTGCTTCTTTAGGTCAGCCCCAGCATTTT. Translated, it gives CSASLGQPQHF.

The CDR3 region is CASSTHYTEAFF. CDR3 coding DNA: TGTGCCAGTAGTACCCATTACACTGAAGCTTTCTTT. The chain couples TRBV19 to TRBJ1-1; D uncertain. Deletions cut 4 bases from V and 3 bases from J, with 6 bases between. This CDR3 contains 12 residues. Germline lookup yields CDR1 LNHDA and CDR2 SQIVND (reference sequence).

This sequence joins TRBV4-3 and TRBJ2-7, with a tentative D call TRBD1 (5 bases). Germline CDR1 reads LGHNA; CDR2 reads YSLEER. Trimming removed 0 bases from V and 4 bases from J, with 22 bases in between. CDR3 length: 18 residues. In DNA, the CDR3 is TGCGCCAGCAGCCAAGAAGTAGGGGTCCGTGGGGCTGGTTACGAGCAGTACTTC. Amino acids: CASSQEVGVRGAGYEQYF.

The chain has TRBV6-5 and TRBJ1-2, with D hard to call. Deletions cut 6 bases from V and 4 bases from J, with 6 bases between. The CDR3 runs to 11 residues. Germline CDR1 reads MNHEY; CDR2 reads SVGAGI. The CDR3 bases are TGTGCCAGCAGCTACGGCTATGGCTACACCTTC. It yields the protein CASSYGYGYTF.

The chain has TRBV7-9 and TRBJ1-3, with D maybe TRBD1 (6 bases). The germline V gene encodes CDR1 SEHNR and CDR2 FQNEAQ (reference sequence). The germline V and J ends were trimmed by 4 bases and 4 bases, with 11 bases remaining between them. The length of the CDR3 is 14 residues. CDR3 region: CASSSMTGGNTIYF. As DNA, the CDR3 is TGTGCCAGCAGCTCAATGACAGGAGGAAACACCATATATTTT.

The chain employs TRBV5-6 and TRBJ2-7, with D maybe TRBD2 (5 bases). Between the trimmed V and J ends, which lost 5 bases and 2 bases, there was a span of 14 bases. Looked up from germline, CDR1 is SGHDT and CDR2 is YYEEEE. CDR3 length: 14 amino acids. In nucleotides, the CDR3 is TGTGCCAGCAGTATATCGGCGGGTCCCTACGAGCAGTACTTC. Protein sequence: CASSISAGPYEQYF. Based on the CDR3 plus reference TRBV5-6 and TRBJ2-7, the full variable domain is DAGVTQSPTHLIKTRGQQVTLRCSPKSGHDTVSWYQQALGQGPQFIFQYYEEEERQRGNFPDRFSGHQFPNYSSELNVNALLLGDSALYLCASSISAGPYEQYFGPGTRLTVT.

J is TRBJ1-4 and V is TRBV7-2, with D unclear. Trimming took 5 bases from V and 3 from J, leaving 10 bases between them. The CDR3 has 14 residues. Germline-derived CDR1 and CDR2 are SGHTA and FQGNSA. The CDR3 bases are TGTGCCAGCAGCCTAGAGATAGCTAATGAAAAACTGTTTTTT. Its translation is CASSLEIANEKLFF.

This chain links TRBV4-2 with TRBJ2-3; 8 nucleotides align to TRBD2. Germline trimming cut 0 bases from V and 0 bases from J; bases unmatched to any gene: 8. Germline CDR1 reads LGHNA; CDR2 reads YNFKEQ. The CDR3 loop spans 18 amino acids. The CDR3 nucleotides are TGTGCCAGCAGCCAAGATTTGGCGGGGGGTATAAGCACAGATACGCAGTATTTT. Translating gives CASSQDLAGGISTDTQYF.

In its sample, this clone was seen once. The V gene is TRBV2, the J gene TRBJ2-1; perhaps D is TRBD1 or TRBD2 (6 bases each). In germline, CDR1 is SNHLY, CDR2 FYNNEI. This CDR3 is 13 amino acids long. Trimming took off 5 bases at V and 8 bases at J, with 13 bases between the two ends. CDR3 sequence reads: CASSYLGGHEQFF. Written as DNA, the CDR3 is TGTGCCAGCAGTTACCTTGGGGGGCATGAGCAGTTCTTC.

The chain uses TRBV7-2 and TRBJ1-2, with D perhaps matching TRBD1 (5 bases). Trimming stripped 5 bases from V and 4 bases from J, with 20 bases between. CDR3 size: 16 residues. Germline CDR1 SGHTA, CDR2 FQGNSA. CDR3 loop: CASSRPGKGTSYGYTF. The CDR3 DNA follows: TGTGCCAGCAGCAGACCGGGGAAGGGGACTAGCTATGGCTACACCTTC.

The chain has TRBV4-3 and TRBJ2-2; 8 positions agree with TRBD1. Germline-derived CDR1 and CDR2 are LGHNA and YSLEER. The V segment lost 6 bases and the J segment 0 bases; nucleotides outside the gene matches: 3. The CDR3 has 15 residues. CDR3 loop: CASSSGGTNTGELFF. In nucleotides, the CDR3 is TGCGCCAGCAGTTCAGGGGGCACGAACACCGGGGAGCTGTTTTTT.